This paragraph reports one T cell receptor (beta chain). Its antigen is not identified. There are 14 residues in the CDR3. Germline CDR1 is SGHRS and CDR2 is YFSETQ. V shed 4 bases, J shed 7 bases, and the junction held 5 bases outside the gene matches. This sample is part of a study of T cell repertoires in cytomegalovirus infection. Study background: Based on public TCR beta signatures, there were indications of CMV infection and of a matching HLA type. Findings of the study overall: Ex vivo, HLA-C-restricted CMV-specific TCR beta clonotypes prevailed over the rest of the response.

TCRdb processed the reads anew with MiXCR; each CDR3 protein has one entry. Of about 740,000 distinct CDR3 sequences listed, about 40% are singletons. Sequenced sample: PBMCs. This TCR derives from a human donor in good health (CMV status not recorded). Some clones in this sample may be carry-over from other donors' samples. The V and J genes are TRBV5-1 and TRBJ1-6; TRBD1 matches 7 bases. Here the CDR3 reads CASSPGTENSPLHF. DNA of the CDR3: TGCGCCAGCAGCCCTGGGACAGAAAATTCACCCCTCCACTTT.